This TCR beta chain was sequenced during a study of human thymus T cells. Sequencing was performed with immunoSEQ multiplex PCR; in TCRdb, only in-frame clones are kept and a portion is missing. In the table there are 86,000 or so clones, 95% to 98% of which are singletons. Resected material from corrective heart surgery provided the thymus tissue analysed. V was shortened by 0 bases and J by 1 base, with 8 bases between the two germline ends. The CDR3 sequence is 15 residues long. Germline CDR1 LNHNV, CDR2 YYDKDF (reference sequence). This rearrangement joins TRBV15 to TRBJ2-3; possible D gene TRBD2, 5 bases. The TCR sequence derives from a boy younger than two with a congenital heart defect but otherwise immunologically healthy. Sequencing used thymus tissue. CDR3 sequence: CATSREPRGTDTQYF. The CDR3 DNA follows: TGTGCCACCAGCAGAGAACCGCGGGGCACAGATACGCAGTATTTT.